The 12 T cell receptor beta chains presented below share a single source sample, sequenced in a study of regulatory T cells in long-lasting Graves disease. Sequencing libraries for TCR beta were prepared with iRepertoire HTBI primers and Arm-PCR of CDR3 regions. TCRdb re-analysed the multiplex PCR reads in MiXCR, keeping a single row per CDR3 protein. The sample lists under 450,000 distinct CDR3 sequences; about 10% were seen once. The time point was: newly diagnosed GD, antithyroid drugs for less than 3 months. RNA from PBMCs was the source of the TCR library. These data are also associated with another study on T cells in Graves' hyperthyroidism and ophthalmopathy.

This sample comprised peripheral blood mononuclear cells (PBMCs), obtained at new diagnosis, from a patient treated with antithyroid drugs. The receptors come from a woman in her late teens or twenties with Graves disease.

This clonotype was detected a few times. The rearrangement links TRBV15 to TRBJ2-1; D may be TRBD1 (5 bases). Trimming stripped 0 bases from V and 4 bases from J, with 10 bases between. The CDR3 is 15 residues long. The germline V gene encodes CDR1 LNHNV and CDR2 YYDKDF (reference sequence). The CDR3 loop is CATSREIGAYNEQFF. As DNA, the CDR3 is TGTGCCACCAGCAGAGAGATTGGGGCGTACAATGAGCAGTTCTTC.

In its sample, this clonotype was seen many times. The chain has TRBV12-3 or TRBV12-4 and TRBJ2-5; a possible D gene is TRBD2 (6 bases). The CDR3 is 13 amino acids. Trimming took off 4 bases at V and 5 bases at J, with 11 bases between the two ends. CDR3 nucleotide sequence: TGTGCCAGCAGTTGGACTATCCGGGAGACCCAGTACTTC. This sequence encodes CASSWTIRETQYF.

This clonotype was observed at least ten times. CDR3 in amino acids: CSALTAPDPEQFF. The CDR3 region has the DNA TGCAGTGCTTTGACCGCGCCGGATCCTGAGCAGTTCTTC. The V call is TRBV20-1, the J call TRBJ2-1; no clear D gene. Trimming took off 5 bases at V and 9 bases at J, with 17 bases between the two ends. This CDR3 region has 13 residues. Looked up from germline, CDR1 is DFQATT and CDR2 is SNEGSKA (reference sequence).

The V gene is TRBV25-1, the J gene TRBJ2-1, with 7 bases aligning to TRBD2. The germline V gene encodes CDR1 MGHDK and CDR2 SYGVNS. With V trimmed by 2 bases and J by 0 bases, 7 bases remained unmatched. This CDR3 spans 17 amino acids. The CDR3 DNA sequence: TGTGCCAGCAGTGAACCCTTAGCGGGTAGCTCCTACAATGAGCAGTTCTTC. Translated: CASSEPLAGSSYNEQFF.

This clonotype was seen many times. This CDR3 is CASSRTTRAGGYGYTF. The CDR3 bases are TGTGCCAGCAGTCGGACTACCCGGGCAGGGGGTTATGGCTACACCTTC. The V and J genes are TRBV27 and TRBJ1-2; TRBD1 agrees at 7 bases. V gave up 5 bases and J gave up 5 bases; unmatched junction bases: 14. The CDR3 spans 16 residues. Germline CDR1 MNHEY, CDR2 SMNVEV (reference sequence).

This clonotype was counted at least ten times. The CDR3 protein is CASSSGGRARETQYF. For the CDR3, the DNA is TGTGCCAGCAGTTCAGGGGGGAGGGCCCGGGAGACCCAGTACTTC. This chain uses TRBV28 with TRBJ2-5, with D tentatively TRBD1 or TRBD2 (7 bases each). V was clipped by 4 bases and J by 5 bases, with 17 bases between them. Germline V gene data show CDR1 as MDHEN and CDR2 as SYDVKM. The CDR3 runs 15 residues.

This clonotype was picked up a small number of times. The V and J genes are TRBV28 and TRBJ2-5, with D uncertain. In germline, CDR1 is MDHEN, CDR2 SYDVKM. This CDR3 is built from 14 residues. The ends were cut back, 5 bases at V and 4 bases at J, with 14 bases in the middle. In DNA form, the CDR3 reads TGTGCCAGCAGTACGACCACACCAGGAGAGACCCAGTACTTC. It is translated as CASSTTTPGETQYF.

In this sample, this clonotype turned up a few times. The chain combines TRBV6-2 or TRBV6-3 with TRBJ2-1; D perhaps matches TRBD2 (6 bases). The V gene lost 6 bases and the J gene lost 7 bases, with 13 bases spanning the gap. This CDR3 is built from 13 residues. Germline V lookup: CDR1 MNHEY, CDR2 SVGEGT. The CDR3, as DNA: TGTGCCAGCAGCCCGGGACTTACAAATGAGCAGTTCTTC. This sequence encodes CASSPGLTNEQFF.

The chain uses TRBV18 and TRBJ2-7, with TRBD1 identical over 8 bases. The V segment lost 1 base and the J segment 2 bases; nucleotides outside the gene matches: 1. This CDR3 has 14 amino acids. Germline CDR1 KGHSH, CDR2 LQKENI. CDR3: CASSPQDRAYEQYF. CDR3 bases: TGTGCCAGCTCACCACAGGACAGGGCCTACGAGCAGTACTTC.

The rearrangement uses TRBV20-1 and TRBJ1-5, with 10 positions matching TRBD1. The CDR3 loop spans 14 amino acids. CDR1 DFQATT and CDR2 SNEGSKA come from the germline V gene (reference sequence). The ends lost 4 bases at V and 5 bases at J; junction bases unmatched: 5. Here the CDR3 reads CSATGDRGDQPQHF. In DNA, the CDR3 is TGCAGTGCTACCGGGGACAGGGGAGATCAGCCCCAGCATTTT.

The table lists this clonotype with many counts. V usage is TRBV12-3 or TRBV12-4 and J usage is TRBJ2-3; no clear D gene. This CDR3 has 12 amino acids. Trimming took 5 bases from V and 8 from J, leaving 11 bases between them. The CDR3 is CASSPDRSTQYF. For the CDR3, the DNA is TGTGCCAGCAGTCCGGACCGTAGTACGCAGTATTTT.

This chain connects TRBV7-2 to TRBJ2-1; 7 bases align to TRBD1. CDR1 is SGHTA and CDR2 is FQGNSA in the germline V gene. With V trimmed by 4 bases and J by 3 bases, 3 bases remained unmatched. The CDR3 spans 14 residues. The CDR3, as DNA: TGTGCCAGCAGCTCGGGACAGTTCTACAATGAGCAGTTCTTC. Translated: CASSSGQFYNEQFF. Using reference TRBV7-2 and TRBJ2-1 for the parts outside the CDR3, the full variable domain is GAGVSQSPSNKVTEKGKDVELRCDPISGHTALYWYRQSLGQGLEFLIYFQGNSAPDKSGLPSDRFSAERTGGSVSTLTIQRTQQEDSAVYLCASSSGQFYNEQFFGPGTRLTVL.